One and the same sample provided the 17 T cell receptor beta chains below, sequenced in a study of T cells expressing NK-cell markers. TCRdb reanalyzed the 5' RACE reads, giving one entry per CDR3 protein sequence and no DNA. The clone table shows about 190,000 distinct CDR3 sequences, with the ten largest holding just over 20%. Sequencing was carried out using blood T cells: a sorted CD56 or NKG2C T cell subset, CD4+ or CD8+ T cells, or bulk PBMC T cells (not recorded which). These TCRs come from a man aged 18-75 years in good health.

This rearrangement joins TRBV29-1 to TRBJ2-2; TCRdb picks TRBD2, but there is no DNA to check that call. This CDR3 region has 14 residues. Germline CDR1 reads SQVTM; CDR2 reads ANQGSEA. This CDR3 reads CSVVLAGGPGELFF.

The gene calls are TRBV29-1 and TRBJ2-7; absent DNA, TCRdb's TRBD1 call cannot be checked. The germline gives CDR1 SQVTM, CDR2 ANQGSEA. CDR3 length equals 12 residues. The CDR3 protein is CSVGTGSREQYF.

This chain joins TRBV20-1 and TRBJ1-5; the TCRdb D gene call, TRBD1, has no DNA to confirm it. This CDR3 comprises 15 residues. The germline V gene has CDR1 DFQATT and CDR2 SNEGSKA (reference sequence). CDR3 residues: CSAREDRTSNQPQHF.

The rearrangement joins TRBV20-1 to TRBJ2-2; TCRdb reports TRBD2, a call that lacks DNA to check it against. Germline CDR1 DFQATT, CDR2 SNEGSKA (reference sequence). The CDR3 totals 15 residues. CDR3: CSAPIAGGFGGELFF.

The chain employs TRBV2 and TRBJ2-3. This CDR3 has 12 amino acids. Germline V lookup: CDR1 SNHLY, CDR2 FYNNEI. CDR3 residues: CASSEDFYTQYF. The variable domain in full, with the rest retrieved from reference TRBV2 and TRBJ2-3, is EPEVTQTPSHQVTQMGQEVILRCVPISNHLYFYWYRQILGQKVEFLVSFYNNEISEKSEIFDDQFSVERPDGSNFTLKIRSTKLEDSAMYFCASSEDFYTQYFGPGTRLTVL.

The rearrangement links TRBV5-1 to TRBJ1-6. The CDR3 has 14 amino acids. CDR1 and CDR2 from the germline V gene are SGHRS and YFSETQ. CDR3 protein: CASSLGADHSPLHF.

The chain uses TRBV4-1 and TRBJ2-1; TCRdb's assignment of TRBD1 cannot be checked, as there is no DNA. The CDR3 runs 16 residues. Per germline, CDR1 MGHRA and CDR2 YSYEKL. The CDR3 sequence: CASSQEGTGNRNEQFF.

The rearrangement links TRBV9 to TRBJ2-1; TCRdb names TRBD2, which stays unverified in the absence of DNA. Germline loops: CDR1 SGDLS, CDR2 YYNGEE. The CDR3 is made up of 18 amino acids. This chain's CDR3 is CASSVDGGGPGSYNEQFF.

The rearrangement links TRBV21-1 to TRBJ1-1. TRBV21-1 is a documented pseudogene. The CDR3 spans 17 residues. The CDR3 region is CASSIRRPAEGGTEAFF.

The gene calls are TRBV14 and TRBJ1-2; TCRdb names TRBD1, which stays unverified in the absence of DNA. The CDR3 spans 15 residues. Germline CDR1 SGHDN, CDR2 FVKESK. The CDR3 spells CASSQAGTGTSGYTF.

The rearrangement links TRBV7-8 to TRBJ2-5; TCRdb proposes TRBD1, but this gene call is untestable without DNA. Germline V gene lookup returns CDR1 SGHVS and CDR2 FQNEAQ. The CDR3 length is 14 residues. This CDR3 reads CASSKTDSQETQYF.

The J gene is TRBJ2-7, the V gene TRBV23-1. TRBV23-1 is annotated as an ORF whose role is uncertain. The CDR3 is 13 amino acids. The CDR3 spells CASSQSSDYEQYF.

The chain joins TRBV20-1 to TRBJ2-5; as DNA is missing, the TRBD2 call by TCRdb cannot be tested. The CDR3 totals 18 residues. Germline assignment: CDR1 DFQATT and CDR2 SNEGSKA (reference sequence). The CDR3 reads CSARDAGSSGGAGKTQYF.

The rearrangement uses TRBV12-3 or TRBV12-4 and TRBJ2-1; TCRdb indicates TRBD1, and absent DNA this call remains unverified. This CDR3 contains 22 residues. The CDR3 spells CASSFRPIIRLATTKGYNEQFF.

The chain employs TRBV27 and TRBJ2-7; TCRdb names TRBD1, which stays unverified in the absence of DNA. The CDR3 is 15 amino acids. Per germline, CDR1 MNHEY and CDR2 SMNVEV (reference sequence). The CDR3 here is CASSAMTGGAYEQYF.

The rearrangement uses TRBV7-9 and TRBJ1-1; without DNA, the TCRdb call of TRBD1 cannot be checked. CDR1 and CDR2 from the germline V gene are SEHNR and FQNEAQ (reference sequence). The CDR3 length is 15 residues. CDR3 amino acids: CASSLVLPGTTEAFF. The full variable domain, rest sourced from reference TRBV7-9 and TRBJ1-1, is DTGVSQNPRHKITKRGQNVTFRCDPISEHNRLYWYRQTLGQGPEFLTYFQNEAQLEKSRLLSDRFSAERPKGSFSTLEIQRTEQGDSAMYLCASSLVLPGTTEAFFGQGTRLTVV.

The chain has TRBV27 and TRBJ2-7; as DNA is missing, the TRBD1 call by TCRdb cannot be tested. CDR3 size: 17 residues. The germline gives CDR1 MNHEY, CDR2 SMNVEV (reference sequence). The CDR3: CASSLSTPGGGAVEQYF.